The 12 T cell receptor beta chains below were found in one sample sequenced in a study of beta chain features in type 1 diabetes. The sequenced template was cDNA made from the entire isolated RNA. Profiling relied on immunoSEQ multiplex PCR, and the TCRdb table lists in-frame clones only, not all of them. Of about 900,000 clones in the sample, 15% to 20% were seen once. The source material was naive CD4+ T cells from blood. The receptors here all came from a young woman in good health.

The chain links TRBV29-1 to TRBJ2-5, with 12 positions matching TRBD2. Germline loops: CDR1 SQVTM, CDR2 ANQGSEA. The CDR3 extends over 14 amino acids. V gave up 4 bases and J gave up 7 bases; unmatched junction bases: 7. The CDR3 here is CSVVLAGGVRTQYF. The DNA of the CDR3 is TGCAGCGTTGTTCTAGCGGGAGGGGTACGGACCCAGTACTTC. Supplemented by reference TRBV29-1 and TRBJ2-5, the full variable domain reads SAVISQKPSRDICQRGTSLTIQCQVDSQVTMMFWYRQQPGQSLTLIATANQGSEATYESGFVIDKFPISRPNLTFSTLTVSNMSPEDSSIYLCSVVLAGGVRTQYFGPGTRLLVL.

CDR3 protein: CASSLSWSGGFTGELFF. The CDR3 region has the DNA TGTGCCAGCAGTTTATCTTGGTCCGGGGGCTTCACCGGGGAGCTGTTTTTT. V gene TRBV27 combines with J gene TRBJ2-2; D may match TRBD1 or TRBD2 (6 bases each). Germline-derived CDR1 and CDR2 are MNHEY and SMNVEV (reference sequence). The CDR3 spans 17 residues. Trimming left V 0 bases short and J 4 bases short, with 15 bases between.

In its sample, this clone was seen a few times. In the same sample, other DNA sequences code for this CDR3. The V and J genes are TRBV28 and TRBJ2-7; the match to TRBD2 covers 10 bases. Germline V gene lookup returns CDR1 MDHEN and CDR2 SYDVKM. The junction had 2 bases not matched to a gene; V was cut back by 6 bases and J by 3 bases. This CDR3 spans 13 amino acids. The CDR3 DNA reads TGTGCCAGCAGAACTAGCGGGAACTACGAGCAGTACTTC. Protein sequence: CASRTSGNYEQYF.

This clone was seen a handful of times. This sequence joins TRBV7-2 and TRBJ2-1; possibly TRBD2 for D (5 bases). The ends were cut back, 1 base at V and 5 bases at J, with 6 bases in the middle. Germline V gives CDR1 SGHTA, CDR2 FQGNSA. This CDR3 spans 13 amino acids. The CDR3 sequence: CASSLVGDNEQFF. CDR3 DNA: TGTGCCAGCAGCTTAGTGGGAGACAATGAGCAGTTCTTC.

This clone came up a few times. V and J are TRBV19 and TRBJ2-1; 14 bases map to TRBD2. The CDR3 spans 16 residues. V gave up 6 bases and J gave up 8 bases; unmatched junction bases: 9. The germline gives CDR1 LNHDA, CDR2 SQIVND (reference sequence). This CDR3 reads CASRQAGLAGVYEQFF. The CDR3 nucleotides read TGTGCCAGTAGGCAAGCGGGACTAGCGGGAGTGTATGAGCAGTTCTTC. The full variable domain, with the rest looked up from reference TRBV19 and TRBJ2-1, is DGGITQSPKYLFRKEGQNVTLSCEQNLNHDAMYWYRQDPGQGLRLIYYSQIVNDFQKGDIAEGYSVSREKKESFPLTVTSAQKNPTAFYLCASRQAGLAGVYEQFFGPGTRLTVL.

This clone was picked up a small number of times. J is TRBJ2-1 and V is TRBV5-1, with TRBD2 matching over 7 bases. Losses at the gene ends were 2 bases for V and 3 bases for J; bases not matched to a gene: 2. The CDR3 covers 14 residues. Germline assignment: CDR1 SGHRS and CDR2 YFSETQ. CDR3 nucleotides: TGCGCCAGCAGCTTAAGCGGGAACTACAATGAGCAGTTCTTC. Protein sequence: CASSLSGNYNEQFF. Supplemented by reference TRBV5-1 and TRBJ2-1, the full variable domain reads KAGVTQTPRYLIKTRGQQVTLSCSPISGHRSVSWYQQTPGQGLQFLFEYFSETQRNKGNFPGRFSGRQFSNSRSEMNVSTLELGDSALYLCASSLSGNYNEQFFGPGTRLTVL.

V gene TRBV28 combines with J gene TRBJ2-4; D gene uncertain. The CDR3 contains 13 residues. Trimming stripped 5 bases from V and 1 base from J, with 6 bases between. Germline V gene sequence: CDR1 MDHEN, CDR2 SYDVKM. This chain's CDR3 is CASSESAKNIQYF. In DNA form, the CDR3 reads TGTGCCAGCAGTGAGAGCGCCAAAAACATTCAGTACTTC. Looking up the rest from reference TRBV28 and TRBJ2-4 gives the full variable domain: DVKVTQSSRYLVKRTGEKVFLECVQDMDHENMFWYRQDPGLGLRLIYFSYDVKMKEKGDIPEGYSVSREKKERFSLILESASTNQTSMYLCASSESAKNIQYFGAGTRLSVL.

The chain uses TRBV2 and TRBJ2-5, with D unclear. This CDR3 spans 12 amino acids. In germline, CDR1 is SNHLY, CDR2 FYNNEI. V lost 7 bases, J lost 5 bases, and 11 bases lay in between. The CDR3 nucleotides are TGTGCCAGCAATCTGGGCTGGGAGACCCAGTACTTC. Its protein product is CASNLGWETQYF.

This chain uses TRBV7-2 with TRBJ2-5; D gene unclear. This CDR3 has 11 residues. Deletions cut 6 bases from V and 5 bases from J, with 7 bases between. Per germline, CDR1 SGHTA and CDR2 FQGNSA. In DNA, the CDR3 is TGTGCCAGCAGGCATAGGGAGACCCAGTACTTC. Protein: CASRHRETQYF.

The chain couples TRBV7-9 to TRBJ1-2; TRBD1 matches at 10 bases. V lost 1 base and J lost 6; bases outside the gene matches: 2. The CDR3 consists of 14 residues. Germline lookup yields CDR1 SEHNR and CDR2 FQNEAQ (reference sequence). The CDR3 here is CASSLEGQGNGYTF. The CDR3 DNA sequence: TGTGCCAGCAGCTTAGAGGGACAGGGGAATGGCTACACCTTC.

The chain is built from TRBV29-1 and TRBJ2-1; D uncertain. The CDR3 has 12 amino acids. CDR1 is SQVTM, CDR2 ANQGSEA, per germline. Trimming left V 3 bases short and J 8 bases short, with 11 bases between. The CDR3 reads CSVDRNRDEQFF. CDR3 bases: TGCAGCGTTGACAGGAATAGGGATGAGCAGTTCTTC.

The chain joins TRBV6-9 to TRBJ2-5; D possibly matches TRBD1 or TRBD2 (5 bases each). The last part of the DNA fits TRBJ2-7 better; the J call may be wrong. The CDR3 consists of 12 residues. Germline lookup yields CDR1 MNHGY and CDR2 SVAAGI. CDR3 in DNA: TGTGCCAGCACTATGGGGGCCTACGAGCAGTACTTC. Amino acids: CASTMGAYEQYF.